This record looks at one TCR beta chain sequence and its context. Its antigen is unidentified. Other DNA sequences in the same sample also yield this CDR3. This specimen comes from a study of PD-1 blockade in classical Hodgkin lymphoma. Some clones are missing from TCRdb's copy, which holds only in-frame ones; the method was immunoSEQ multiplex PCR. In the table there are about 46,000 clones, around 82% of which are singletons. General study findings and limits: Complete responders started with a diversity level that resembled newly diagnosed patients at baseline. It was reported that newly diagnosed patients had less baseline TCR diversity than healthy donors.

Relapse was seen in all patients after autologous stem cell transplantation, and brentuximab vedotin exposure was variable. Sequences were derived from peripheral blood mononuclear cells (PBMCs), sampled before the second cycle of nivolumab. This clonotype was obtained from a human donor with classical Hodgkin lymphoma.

CDR3 sequence: CASSLVGQGNTIYF. DNA for the CDR3: TGTGCCAGCAGCTTAGTAGGACAAGGAAACACCATATATTTT. The rearrangement uses TRBV7-2 and TRBJ1-3, with a tentative D call TRBD1 (5 bases). Per the germline V gene, CDR1 is SGHTA and CDR2 is FQGNSA. This CDR3 contains 14 residues. V shed 1 base and J shed 4 bases, with 8 bases lying between them.